This entry is about one T cell receptor (beta chain). Baseline, cycle 4 day 1, and cycle 7 day 1 were the blood sampling points. This table comes from immunoSEQ multiplex PCR, and its TCRdb copy is limited to in-frame clones, with some not included. The data hold some 21,000 clones, with approximately 82% observed a single time. From germline, CDR1 is MRHNA and CDR2 SNTAGT. The length of the CDR3 is 13 residues. Trimming took off 2 bases at V and 1 base at J, with 5 bases between the two ends. This specimen belongs to a study of OX40 agonist ivuxolimab in advanced cancers. Study context: Three patients, one with hepatocellular carcinoma and two with cutaneous melanoma, responded partially.

This clonotype originated in an adult with an advanced solid tumor such as melanoma, head and neck, liver or kidney cancer. Sequencing used CD4+ or CD8+ T cells sorted from blood, obtained in a trial of the OX40 agonist ivuxolimab. V is TRBV6-4 and J is TRBJ1-1; D is ambiguous. CDR3 coding DNA: TGTGCCAGCAGTGACATGCCGAACACTGAAGCTTTCTTT. Amino acid sequence: CASSDMPNTEAFF.